This TCR beta chain is drawn from a study of T-cell memory formation after mild COVID-19. Study-wide results and caveats: Memory from before infection featured some responding clones, which suggests cross-reactive memory joined. The authors did not confirm SARS-CoV-2 specificity of second-wave clones peaking day 37. Among contracting clones, CD4+ were mainly CM/EM and CD8+ enriched in EMRA.

This clonotype was picked up a small number of times. Its antigen is not identified. The CDR3 length is 12 residues. V shed 2 bases, J shed 6 bases, and the junction held 1 base outside the gene matches. From germline, CDR1 is GTSNPN and CDR2 SVGIG (reference sequence). Researchers used 5'RACE with constant-segment primers to make TCR alpha and TCR beta cDNA libraries that carry sample barcodes and UMIs. MiXCR, applied by TCRdb to the 5' RACE reads, yields one record per CDR3 protein. This sample has 150,000 to 200,000 distinct CDR3 sequences, with about 28% found just once. Material: PBMCs or a T cell subset sorted from them (not recorded which). V is TRBV30 and J is TRBJ2-7; 10 bases are a match to TRBD2. This receptor was obtained from an adult woman who had mild COVID-19 (a few samples of this study predate the infection). Cell type and time point are not known. This chain's CDR3 is CAWSKREGEQYF. DNA for the CDR3: TGTGCCTGGAGTAAGCGGGAGGGCGAGCAGTACTTC.